This T cell receptor (beta chain) derives from a study of blood T cells in healthy people across ages. This clonotype has a count of ten or more. The second PCR ran about 6 to 12 cycles with a sample-barcoded 5' primer and J-beta primers. All cDNA molecules were each tagged by a template-switch adaptor with 12 random nucleotides. TCRdb re-derived calls from the 5' RACE reads in MiXCR, one entry per CDR3 protein. The sample records approximately 960,000 distinct CDR3 sequences, 29% being singletons. Germline lookup yields CDR1 SGHRS and CDR2 YFSETQ. V was pared by 4 bases and J by 1 base, with 9 bases of the junction left unmatched. The length of the CDR3 is 19 residues. Another study also made use of these data, one on T cells of mothers and their children. That source adds: Reverse transcription into cDNA received all extracted RNA, at approximately 1.5 ug per 15 ul. Addition of sample barcodes and 2-4 random nucleotides occurred through the M1S primer of the second PCR. No clone of persistent microchimeric T cells was detected.

J is TRBJ2-4 and V is TRBV5-1; 15 bases fit TRBD2. This receptor was obtained from a woman aged 35 to 49 in good health. Specimen: blood. The CDR3 loop is CASSTGTSGGYDAKNIQYF. As DNA, the CDR3 is TGCGCCAGCAGCACCGGGACTAGCGGGGGGTATGACGCCAAAAACATTCAGTACTTC. The complete variable domain, with remaining parts taken from reference TRBV5-1 and TRBJ2-4, reads KAGVTQTPRYLIKTRGQQVTLSCSPISGHRSVSWYQQTPGQGLQFLFEYFSETQRNKGNFPGRFSGRQFSNSRSEMNVSTLELGDSALYLCASSTGTSGGYDAKNIQYFGAGTRLSVL.